Below, 9 T cell receptor beta chains from the same sample are listed, as sequenced in a study of molecular identifiers for immune sequencing clone quantification. TCRdb used MiXCR to reprocess the PCR reads, holding one entry per CDR3 protein. The table shows 70,000 to 95,000 distinct CDR3 sequences, with under 20% occurring only once. What was sequenced was naive CD8+ T cells from blood, with Jurkat cell RNA spiked in. Subset of the sample: FACS-sorted CD8+CD4-CCR7+CD45RA+ naive T cells. These receptors were collected from a human donor in good health. Some libraries in this study had Jurkat cell RNA spiked in.

The chain combines TRBV7-9 with TRBJ1-6, with D perhaps matching TRBD1 (6 bases). The germline V gene has CDR1 SEHNR and CDR2 FQNEAQ (reference sequence). This CDR3 has 16 residues. V was shortened by 6 bases and J by 7 bases, with 19 bases between the two germline ends. The DNA for the CDR3 is TGTGCCAGCAGACACGGCCGAGGGGGTACCAATTCACCCCTCCACTTT. It codes for CASRHGRGGTNSPLHF.

This clonotype was found many times. The chain links TRBV20-1 to TRBJ2-3; D might be TRBD1 (6 bases). V lost 3 bases to trimming and J lost 2 bases, with 9 bases between them. The germline gives CDR1 DFQATT, CDR2 SNEGSKA (reference sequence). CDR3 length: 13 amino acids. The CDR3 DNA reads TGCAGTGCTAGGGACAGCAACACAGATACGCAGTATTTT. It translates to CSARDSNTDTQYF.

This clonotype has ten or more counts. The chain combines TRBV4-1 with TRBJ2-2, with D hard to call. CDR3 length equals 14 residues. V lost 6 bases and J 1 base, leaving 9 bases between the germline ends. Germline V gene sequence: CDR1 MGHRA, CDR2 YSYEKL. The CDR3 bases are TGCGCCAGCAGGGAAGGAGTGAACACCGGGGAGCTGTTTTTT. This gives the protein CASREGVNTGELFF.

This clonotype was picked up many times. The chain employs TRBV2 and TRBJ2-3, with D possibly matching TRBD2 (6 bases). V dropped 0 bases and J dropped 6 bases, with 10 bases sitting between them. The CDR3 totals 14 residues. Germline lookup yields CDR1 SNHLY and CDR2 FYNNEI. CDR3 region: CASSEAGGTDTQYF. Here the CDR3 DNA reads TGTGCCAGCAGTGAAGCTGGCGGGACGGATACGCAGTATTTT.

Ten or more counts support this clonotype. J is TRBJ2-7 and V is TRBV29-1; 8 nucleotides match TRBD2. After removal of 8 bases from V and 3 bases from J, the junction contained 6 bases not matched to a gene. Germline V lookup: CDR1 SQVTM, CDR2 ANQGSEA. This CDR3 has 12 residues. DNA of the CDR3: TGCAGCACGGGGGGGTTGGACTACGAGCAGTACTTC. Translation: CSTGGLDYEQYF.

This clonotype occurred many times. The V gene is TRBV6-2 or TRBV6-3, the J gene TRBJ1-5, with no clear D. The CDR3 covers 17 residues. Germline V gene lookup returns CDR1 MNHEY and CDR2 SVGEGT. Trimming removed 4 bases from V and 0 bases from J, with 16 bases in between. CDR3 sequence (DNA): TGTGCCAGCAGTTCCACGCCAGGAAGATATAGCAATCAGCCCCAGCATTTT. Residues: CASSSTPGRYSNQPQHF.

Remarks on this clonotype: Since a much larger clone is just one base distant, this may be a read error. The chain combines TRBV7-9 with TRBJ1-5; D unclear. This CDR3 contains 14 residues. The V gene lost 4 bases and the J gene lost 6 bases, with 13 bases spanning the gap. CDR1 and CDR2 (germline): SEHNR, FQNEAQ (reference sequence). CDR3 nucleotide sequence: TGTGCCAGCAGCTCTACGGCAGTATTTCAGCCCCAGCATTTT. Translated: CASSSTAVFQPQHF.

About this clonotype: This may come from a read error, since a much larger clone is one base off. The rearrangement links TRBV2 to TRBJ2-7; perhaps TRBD2 as D (5 bases). The CDR3 contains 13 residues. CDR1 SNHLY and CDR2 FYNNEI come from the germline V gene. The CDR3 region is CASNEAPGYEQYF. CDR3 DNA sequence: TGTGCCAGCAATGAAGCGCCGGGGTACGAGCAGTACTTC.

This clonotype has at least ten counts. V is TRBV7-3 and J is TRBJ2-5; no clear D. V was clipped by 5 bases and J by 2 bases, with 12 bases between them. The CDR3 has 14 residues. From germline, CDR1 is SGHTA and CDR2 FQGTGA. The CDR3 DNA follows: TGTGCCAGCAGCCCCTCGGCACTTCAAGAGACCCAGTACTTC. It encodes CASSPSALQETQYF.